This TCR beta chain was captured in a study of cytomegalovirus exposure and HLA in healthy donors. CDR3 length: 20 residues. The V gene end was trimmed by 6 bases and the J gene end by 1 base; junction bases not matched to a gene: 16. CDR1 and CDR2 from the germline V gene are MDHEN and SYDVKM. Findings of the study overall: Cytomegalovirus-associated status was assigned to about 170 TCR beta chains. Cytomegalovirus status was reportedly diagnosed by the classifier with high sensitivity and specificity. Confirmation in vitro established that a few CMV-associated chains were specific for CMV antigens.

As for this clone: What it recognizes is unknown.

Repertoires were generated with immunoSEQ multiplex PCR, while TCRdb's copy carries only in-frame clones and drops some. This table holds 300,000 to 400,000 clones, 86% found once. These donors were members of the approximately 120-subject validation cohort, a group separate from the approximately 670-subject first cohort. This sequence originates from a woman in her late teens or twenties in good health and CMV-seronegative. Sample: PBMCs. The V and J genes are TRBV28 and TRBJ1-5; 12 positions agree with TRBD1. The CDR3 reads CASRAGTGGPLVLSNQPQHF. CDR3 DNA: TGTGCCAGCAGGGCCGGGACAGGGGGCCCACTCGTTTTGAGCAATCAGCCCCAGCATTTT.